These 2 T cell receptor beta chains originate from one sample sequenced in a study of CD8+ T cells in alopecia areata. TCR sequencing used cDNA made by reverse transcription of extracted RNA. The assay was immunoSEQ multiplex PCR, and TCRdb's table has in-frame clones only and misses some. The repertoire holds tens of thousands of clones, with around 45% as singletons. This sample's treatment: oral pan-JAK inhibitor, 5-10 mg twice daily. The sequencing here drew on CD8+ T cells sorted from blood, taken at roughly week 36, from a patient treated with tofacitinib. The receptors originated from a human donor with alopecia areata.

J is TRBJ2-7 and V is TRBV29-1, with 7 positions matching TRBD2. The CDR3 consists of 13 residues. The V segment lost 1 base and the J segment 4 bases; nucleotides outside the gene matches: 4. Looked up from germline, CDR1 is SQVTM and CDR2 is ANQGSEA. CDR3 nucleotide sequence: TGCAGCGTTGAAGGTCTAGCGGTTTACGAGCAGTACTTC. It codes for CSVEGLAVYEQYF.

The rearrangement joins TRBV9 to TRBJ2-3; D is unresolved. The V gene's germline CDR1 is SGDLS and CDR2 YYNGEE. Between the trimmed V and J ends, which lost 4 bases and 2 bases, there was a span of 11 bases. CDR3 size: 14 residues. CDR3 amino acids: CASSPRLSTDTQYF. The DNA for the CDR3 is TGTGCCAGCAGCCCCCGCCTCTCCACAGATACGCAGTATTTT.